Listed below are T cell receptor beta chains from one sample, sequenced in a study of graft-versus-host responses after intestinal transplantation. Sequenced by immunoSEQ multiplex PCR; TCRdb stores in-frame clones only, minus some. This table has 15,000 or so clones, 25% to 30% appearing once. The material sequenced was alloreactive CD4+ T cells from a mixed lymphocyte reaction culture, taken before intestinal transplant. These receptors all come from a human patient who received an intestinal transplant. Both conserved end residues are part of each CDR3. Fields, in order: CDR3 DNA, CDR3 protein, clone size, D gene, J gene, V gene. A D gene is named only where the DNA matches it firmly. For some rows the clone size is stated as once, few or many, or as a class when expanded; others skip it.

TGTGCCAGCAGTTTTACAGGGTCCTTTGGCACAGATACGCAGTATTTT,CASSFTGSFGTDTQYF,NA,NA,TRBJ2-3,TRBV11-2
TGTGCCAGCAGTCTTCTGGGGGGCGGGGTCAATCAGCCCCAGCATTTT,CASSLLGGGVNQPQHF,NA,NA,TRBJ1-5,TRBV28
TGTGCCATCAGCGAACAGGGGGCCCGGGGCAATCAGCCCCAGCATTTT,CAISEQGARGNQPQHF,medium-sized,TRBD1,TRBJ1-5,TRBV10-3
TGTGCCAGCAGCCACACTCGACTAGCGGGAGGTATGTACGAGCAGTACTTC,CASSHTRLAGGMYEQYF,NA,TRBD2,TRBJ2-7,TRBV27
TGCGCCAGCAGCTTGGGGACTAGCGGGAGAGGAGAGACCCAGTACTTC,CASSLGTSGRGETQYF,few,TRBD2,TRBJ2-5,TRBV5-1
TGTGCCAGCAGCTTAGTGGGAGGTAATAGCAATCAGCCCCAGCATTTT,CASSLVGGNSNQPQHF,NA,NA,TRBJ1-5,TRBV11-2
TGTGCCAGCAGCCAAGACAGGACAGCAGACACCGGGGAGCTGTTTTTT,CASSQDRTADTGELFF,NA,NA,TRBJ2-2,TRBV14
TGTGCCAGTAGTATAAGTGGAGGAGCGCTCCAAGAGACCCAGTACTTC,CASSISGGALQETQYF,NA,NA,TRBJ2-5,TRBV19
TGTGCCAGCAGGCGAGGGTTCGAGCAGTACTTC,CASRRGFEQYF,few,NA,TRBJ2-7,TRBV6-9
TGTGCCAGCTCACCTAAGACAGGACTGATAACGAACACTGAAGCTTTCTTT,CASSPKTGLITNTEAFF,medium-sized,NA,TRBJ1-1,TRBV18
TGTGCCAGCAGCTTGGGTCTTGCTCTTAATCAGCCCCAGCATTTT,CASSLGLALNQPQHF,few,NA,TRBJ1-5,TRBV5-4
TGCGCCAGCAGCCAGGACTCCGCCGACTACAATGAGCAGTTCTTC,CASSQDSADYNEQFF,NA,NA,TRBJ2-1,TRBV4-1
TGTGCCACCAGCTCGCCAGGGACTACCGGCACAGATACGCAGTATTTT,CATSSPGTTGTDTQYF,few,TRBD2,TRBJ2-3,TRBV15
TGTGCCACCAGCAGAGGCTTAGTCCCCGTAGGCGAGCAGTACTTC,CATSRGLVPVGEQYF,few,NA,TRBJ2-7,TRBV15
TGTGCCACCAGCAGAGGTGGACTAGCGGTTGAGCAGTACTTC,CATSRGGLAVEQYF,few,TRBD2,TRBJ2-7,TRBV15
TGTGCCAGCAGTGGACACCGCTCTGGAAACACCATATATTTT,CASSGHRSGNTIYF,few,NA,TRBJ1-3,TRBV6-5